This T cell receptor beta chain stems from a study of CD8 T cells in Susac syndrome. Study observations and caveats: The study's TCR sequencing and HLA analysis drew on a certain number of individuals. That number was acknowledged as relatively small.

Comment on this clonotype: The target antigen is unknown.

CDR3 length: 17 amino acids. The V end lost 7 bases, the J end lost 2 bases, and 24 bases lay between the germline ends. In germline, CDR1 is MNHNS, CDR2 SASEGT. Blood CD8+ and CD4+ T cells underwent high-throughput TCR beta sequencing. Purification of the CD8+ and CD4+ T cells relied on negative isolation, and TEMRA cells underwent FACS enrichment. Random hexamers primed reverse transcription of about 0.45 to 1 ug RNA. Amplification of the TCR beta CDR3 was carried out by immunoSEQ multiplex PCR, which spanned a total of 54 Vbeta and 13 Jbeta segments. TCRdb processed the immunoSEQ multiplex PCR reads anew with MiXCR; each CDR3 protein has one entry. The sample lists some 260,000 distinct CDR3 sequences, more than 75% occurring once.

The material sequenced was CD8+ T cells from PBMCs. This sequence was found in a human donor with multiple sclerosis. V usage is TRBV6-1 and J usage is TRBJ2-7; D is undetermined. The CDR3 nucleotides read TGTGCCAGCATTGGATTGACTCCAACTTACTTAACCTACGAGCAGTACTTC. This gives the protein CASIGLTPTYLTYEQYF.